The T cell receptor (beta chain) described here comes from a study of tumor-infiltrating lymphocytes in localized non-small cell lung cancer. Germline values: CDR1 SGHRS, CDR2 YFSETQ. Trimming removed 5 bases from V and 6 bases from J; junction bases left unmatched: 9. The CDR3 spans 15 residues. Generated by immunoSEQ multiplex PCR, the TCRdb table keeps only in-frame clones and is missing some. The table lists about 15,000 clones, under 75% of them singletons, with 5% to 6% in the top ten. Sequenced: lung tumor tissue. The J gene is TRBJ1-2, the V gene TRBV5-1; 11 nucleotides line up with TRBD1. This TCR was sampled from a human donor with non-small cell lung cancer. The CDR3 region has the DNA TGCGCCAGCAGTCCTACCCCGGGACAGGGGGATGGCTACACCTTC. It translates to CASSPTPGQGDGYTF.